This paragraph reports one T cell receptor beta chain. One end of the junction varies from germline; a read error may be responsible. This CDR3 has 15 residues. The germline gives CDR1 SNHLY, CDR2 FYNNEI. The protocol was immunoSEQ multiplex PCR, while the TCRdb copy is restricted to in-frame clones and leaves out a portion. The sample has about 2 million clones, around 96% seen once. This record belongs to a study of shared clonotypes between healthy human individuals. Naive CD8 cells lacked CD45RO, underwent positive selection for CCR7 and left out terminally differentiated effector memory CD45RA+ cells.

This TCR derives from a man aged 18 to 35 in good health. The rearrangement joins TRBV2 to TRBJ1-1; 10 bases are shared with TRBD1. Sequenced: naive CD8+ T cells sorted from blood. CDR3 sequence: CTSSMTGGVSWEAFF. DNA for the CDR3: TGTACCAGCAGTATGACAGGGGGCGTATCTTGGGAAGCTTTCTTT.